This entry features one T cell receptor (beta chain) sequence. Its specificity is unknown. This entry belongs to a study of shared clonotypes between healthy human individuals. Each replicate PCR on the sorted subsets used 200 to 250 ng DNA (around 31,000 T cell genomes). Clones were read by immunoSEQ multiplex PCR, and TCRdb kept only the in-frame ones, dropping some. The sample gives 550,000 to 800,000 clones, about 90% of which show up once; less than 40% is in the top ten. Study observations and caveats: The genetic and exposure-history diversity represented was limited by few donors.

Germline V CDR1 and CDR2: MNHEY, SVGAGI. Trimming cost V 0 bases and J 1 base, with 10 bases left between them. The CDR3 runs to 15 residues. The clonotype originates from a man between 18 and 35 years old in good health. Some clones in this sample may be carry-over from other donors' samples. Source material: memory CD8+ T cells from PBMCs. Described subset: CD45RO+ cells pooled with CCR7-negative TemRA cells. The V and J genes are TRBV6-5 and TRBJ2-7; D may match TRBD1 or TRBD2 (5 bases each). The CDR3 nucleotides read TGTGCCAGCAGTTACTCAGGGGACGCTTCCTACGAGCAGTACTTC. This gives the protein CASSYSGDASYEQYF.